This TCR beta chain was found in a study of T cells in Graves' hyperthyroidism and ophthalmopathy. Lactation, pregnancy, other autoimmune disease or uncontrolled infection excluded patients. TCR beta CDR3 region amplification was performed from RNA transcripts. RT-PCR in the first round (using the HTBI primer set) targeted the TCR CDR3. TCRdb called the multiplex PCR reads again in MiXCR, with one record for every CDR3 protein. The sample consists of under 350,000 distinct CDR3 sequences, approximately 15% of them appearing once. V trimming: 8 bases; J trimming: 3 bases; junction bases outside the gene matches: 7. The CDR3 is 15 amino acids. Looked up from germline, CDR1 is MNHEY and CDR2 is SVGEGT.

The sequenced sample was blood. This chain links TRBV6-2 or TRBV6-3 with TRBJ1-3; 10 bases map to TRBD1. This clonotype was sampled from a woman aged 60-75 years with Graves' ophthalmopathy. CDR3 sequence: CASRRDRGLGNTIYF. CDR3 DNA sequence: TGTGCCAGCCGCCGAGACAGGGGGCTTGGAAACACCATATATTTT.